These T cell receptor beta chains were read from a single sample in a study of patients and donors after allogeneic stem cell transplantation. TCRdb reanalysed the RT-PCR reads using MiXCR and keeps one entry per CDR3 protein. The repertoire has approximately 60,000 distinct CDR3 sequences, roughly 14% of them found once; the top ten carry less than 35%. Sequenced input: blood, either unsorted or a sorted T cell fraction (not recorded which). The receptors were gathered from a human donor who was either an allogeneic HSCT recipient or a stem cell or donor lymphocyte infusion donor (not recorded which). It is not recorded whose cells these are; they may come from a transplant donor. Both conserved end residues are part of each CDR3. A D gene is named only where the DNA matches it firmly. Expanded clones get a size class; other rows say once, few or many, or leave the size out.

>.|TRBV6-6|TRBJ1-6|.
TGTGCCAGCAGCGGAGGACTCCGCCTGAGCTCCTATAATTCACCCCTCCACTTT
CASSGGLRLSSYNSPLHF
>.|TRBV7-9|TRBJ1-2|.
TGTGCCAGCAGCCCCCTCCTTGGACGGGGATATGTAGGCTACACCTTC
CASSPLLGRGYVGYTF
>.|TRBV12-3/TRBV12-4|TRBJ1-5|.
TGTGCCAGCAGTTACTCAGGTTCTAATCAGCCCCAGCATTTT
CASSYSGSNQPQHF
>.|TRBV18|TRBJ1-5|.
TGTGCCAGCTCACCTTATTCCTTACTCTATGGGGATGGACGCAATCAGCCCCAGCATTTT
CASSPYSLLYGDGRNQPQHF
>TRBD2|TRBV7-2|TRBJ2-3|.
TGTGCCAGCAGCTTAAGAATCAAGGTGCGGGAGGGCCGCACAGATACGCAGTATTTT
CASSLRIKVREGRTDTQYF
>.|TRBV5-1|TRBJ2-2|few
TGCGCCAGCGGCTGGCGGACCGATCACGGGGAGCTGTTTTTT
CASGWRTDHGELFF
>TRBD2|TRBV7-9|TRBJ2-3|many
TGTGCCAGCAGCTTAGAGAGCGGGAGGGCCGCTACGCAGTATTTT
CASSLESGRAATQYF
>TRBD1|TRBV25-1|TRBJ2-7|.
TGTGCCAGCAGTCCTCGCCTTGGACAGGGTTTTTCCTACGAGCAGTACTTC
CASSPRLGQGFSYEQYF
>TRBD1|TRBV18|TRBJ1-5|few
TGTGCCAGCTCACCCCCCGGGACAGGGGATCAGCCCCAGCATTTT
CASSPPGTGDQPQHF
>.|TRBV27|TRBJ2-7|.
TGTGCCAGCAGTTTAGGGGGGACTTACGAGCAGTACTTC
CASSLGGTYEQYF
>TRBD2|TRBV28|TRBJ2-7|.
TGTGCCAGCAGTAAAGCGGGAGGGCCGGGGGAGCAGTACTTC
CASSKAGGPGEQYF
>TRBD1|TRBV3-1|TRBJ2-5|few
TGTGCCAGCAGCCCCGGGACAGGGAACCAAGAGACCCAGTACTTC
CASSPGTGNQETQYF
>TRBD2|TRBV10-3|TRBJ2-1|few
TGTGCCATCAGCTACAAACAGACTAGCGGGAGTTTCTATGAGCAGTTCTTC
CAISYKQTSGSFYEQFF
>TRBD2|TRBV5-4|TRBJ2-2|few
TGTGCCAGCAGCGGTGGAGTAGCGGGAGGAGCCGGGGAGCTGTTTTTT
CASSGGVAGGAGELFF
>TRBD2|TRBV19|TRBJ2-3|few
TGTGCCAGTACTACACTAGCGGCCCGCACAGATACGCAGTATTTT
CASTTLAARTDTQYF
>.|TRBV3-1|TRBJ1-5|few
TGTGCCAGCAGCCAATACCCGGACCAAAATCAGCCCCAGCATTTT
CASSQYPDQNQPQHF
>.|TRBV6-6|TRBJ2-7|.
TGTGCCAGCACCTCCAGACAAGTTAAGCAGTACTTC
CASTSRQVKQYF
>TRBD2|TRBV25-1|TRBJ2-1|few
TGTGCCAGCAGTGAATATTTCCCTCCGCCTAGCGGGCCTTTCTCCTACAATGAGCAGTTCTTC
CASSEYFPPPSGPFSYNEQFF
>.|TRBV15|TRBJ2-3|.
TGTGCCACCAGCAGAGATATAGATACGCAGTATTTT
CATSRDIDTQYF
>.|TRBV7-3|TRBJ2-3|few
TGTGCCAGCAGCTTAACGTTTAGGAGGGCACTAACCGTAGATACGCAGTATTTT
CASSLTFRRALTVDTQYF
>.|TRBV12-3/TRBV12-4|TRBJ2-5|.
TGTGCCAGCAGTCCCCCGCAGGGTTGGGAAGAGACCCAGTACTTC
CASSPPQGWEETQYF
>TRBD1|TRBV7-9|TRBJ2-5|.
TGTGCCAGCAGCTCCCCCCCTGCGGGACAGGGGGTGTGGGAGACCCAGTACTTC
CASSSPPAGQGVWETQYF
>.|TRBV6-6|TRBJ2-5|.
TGTGCCAGCAGTTACGGCGGACAGTTGACGCAAGAGACCCAGTACTTC
CASSYGGQLTQETQYF
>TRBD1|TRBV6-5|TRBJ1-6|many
TGTGCCAGCAGTCACCGGGACAGCCCCTATAATTCACCCCTCCACTTT
CASSHRDSPYNSPLHF
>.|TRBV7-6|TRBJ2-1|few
TGTGCCAGCAGCTTAGTTTGGACAGAGAGCTCCTACAATGAGCAGTTCTTC
CASSLVWTESSYNEQFF
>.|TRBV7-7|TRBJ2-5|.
TGTGCTAGCAGCTTAGCGCGGCAGCCTCAAGAGACCCAGTACTTC
CASSLARQPQETQYF
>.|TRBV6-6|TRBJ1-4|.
TGTGCCAGCAGTTACTGGTCGCGCGAAAAACTGTTTTTT
CASSYWSREKLFF
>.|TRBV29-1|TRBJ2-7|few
TGCAGCGTTGCAGGTTTGGGGGAGCAGTACTTC
CSVAGLGEQYF
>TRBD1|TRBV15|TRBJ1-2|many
TGTGCCACCAGCAGAGAGGGACAGGGGTTCGAAGGCTACACCTTC
CATSREGQGFEGYTF
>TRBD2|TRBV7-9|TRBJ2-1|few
TGTGCCAGCAGCTTAGTGGGAGGGCCAGACAATGAGCAGTTCTTC
CASSLVGGPDNEQFF
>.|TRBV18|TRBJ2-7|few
TGTGCCAGCTCAACACTCCGGGACAATAACGAGCAGTACTTC
CASSTLRDNNEQYF
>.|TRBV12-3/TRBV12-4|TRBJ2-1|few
TGTGCCAGCAGTTTAGCCAAATTTAATGAGCAGTTCTTC
CASSLAKFNEQFF
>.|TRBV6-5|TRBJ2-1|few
TGTGCCAGCGGTGTGGGAGAGGGGACAAATGAGCAGTTCTTC
CASGVGEGTNEQFF
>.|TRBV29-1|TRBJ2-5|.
TGCAGCGTTGATGTGGCCAGGCGGGAGACCCAGTACTTC
CSVDVARRETQYF
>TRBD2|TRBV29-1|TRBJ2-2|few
TGCAGCGTCCGGTGGGTAGCGGGAGTAAGGACCGGGGAGCTGTTTTTT
CSVRWVAGVRTGELFF
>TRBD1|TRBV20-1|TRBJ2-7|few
TGCAGTGCTAGCTTAGGGACAGGAGACTACGAGCAGTACTTC
CSASLGTGDYEQYF
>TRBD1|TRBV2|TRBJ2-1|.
TGTGCCAGCTCGGGACAGTTTCTGGTAATCTTTCGTGAGCAGTTCTTC
CASSGQFLVIFREQFF
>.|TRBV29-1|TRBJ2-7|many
TGCAGCGTAAGCAAGGGCTACGAGCAGTACTTC
CSVSKGYEQYF
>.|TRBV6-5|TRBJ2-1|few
TGTGCCAGCCATGCCAGGAGCTCCTACAATGAGCAGTTCTTC
CASHARSSYNEQFF
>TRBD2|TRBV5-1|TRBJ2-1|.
TGCGCCAGCAGCTTGGATAGACTAGCGGGATACAATGAGCAGTTCTTC
CASSLDRLAGYNEQFF
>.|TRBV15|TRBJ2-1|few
TGTGCCACCAGCTCAGGAGGTAGCTCCTACAATGAGCAGTTCTTC
CATSSGGSSYNEQFF
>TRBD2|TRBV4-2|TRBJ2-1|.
TGTGCCAGCAGCTCGTACGCCGGGACTAGCGCCTACAATGAGCAGTTCTTC
CASSSYAGTSAYNEQFF